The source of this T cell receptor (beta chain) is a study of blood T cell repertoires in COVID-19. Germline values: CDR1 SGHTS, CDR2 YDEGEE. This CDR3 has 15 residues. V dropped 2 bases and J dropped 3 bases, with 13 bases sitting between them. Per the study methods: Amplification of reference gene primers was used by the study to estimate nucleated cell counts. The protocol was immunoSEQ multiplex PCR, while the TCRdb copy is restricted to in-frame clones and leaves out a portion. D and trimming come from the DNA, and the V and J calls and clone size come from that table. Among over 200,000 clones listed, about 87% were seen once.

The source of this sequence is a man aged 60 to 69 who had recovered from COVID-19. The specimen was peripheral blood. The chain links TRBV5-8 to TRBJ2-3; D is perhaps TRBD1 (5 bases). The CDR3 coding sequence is TGTGCCAGCAGCTTAGGGGCCTTTGGGACAGATACGCAGTATTTT. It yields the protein CASSLGAFGTDTQYF.